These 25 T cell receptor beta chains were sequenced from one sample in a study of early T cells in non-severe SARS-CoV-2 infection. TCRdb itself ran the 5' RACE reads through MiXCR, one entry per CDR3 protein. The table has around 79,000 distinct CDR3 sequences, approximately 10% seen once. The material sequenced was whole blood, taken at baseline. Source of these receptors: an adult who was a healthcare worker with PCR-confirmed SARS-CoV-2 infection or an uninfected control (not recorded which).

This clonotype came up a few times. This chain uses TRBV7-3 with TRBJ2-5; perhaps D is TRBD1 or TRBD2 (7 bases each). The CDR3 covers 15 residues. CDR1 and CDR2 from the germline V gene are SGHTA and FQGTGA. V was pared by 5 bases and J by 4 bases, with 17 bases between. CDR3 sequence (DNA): TGTGCCAGCAGCCTTCTGGGAGGGGGCCGAGAGACCCAGTACTTC. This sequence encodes CASSLLGGGRETQYF.

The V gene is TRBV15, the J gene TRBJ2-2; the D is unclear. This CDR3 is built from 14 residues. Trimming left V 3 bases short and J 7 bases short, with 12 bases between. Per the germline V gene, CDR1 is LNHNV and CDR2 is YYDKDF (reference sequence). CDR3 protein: CATSRAGQRGELFF. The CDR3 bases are TGTGCCACCAGCAGGGCTGGGCAGCGCGGGGAGCTGTTTTTT.

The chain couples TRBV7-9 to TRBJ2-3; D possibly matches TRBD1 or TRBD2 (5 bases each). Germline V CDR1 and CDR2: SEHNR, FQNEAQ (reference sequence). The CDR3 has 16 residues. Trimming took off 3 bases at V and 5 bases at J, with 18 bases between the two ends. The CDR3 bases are TGTGCCAGCAGCTTCTCCGGGACCTACGCACAAGATACGCAGTATTTT. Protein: CASSFSGTYAQDTQYF.

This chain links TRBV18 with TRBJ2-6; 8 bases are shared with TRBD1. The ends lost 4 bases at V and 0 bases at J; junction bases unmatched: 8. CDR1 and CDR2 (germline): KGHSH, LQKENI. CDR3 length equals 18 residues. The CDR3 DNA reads TGTGCCAGCTCACTGGGACAGGTGCTAATCTCTGGGGCCAACGTCCTGACTTTC. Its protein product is CASSLGQVLISGANVLTF.

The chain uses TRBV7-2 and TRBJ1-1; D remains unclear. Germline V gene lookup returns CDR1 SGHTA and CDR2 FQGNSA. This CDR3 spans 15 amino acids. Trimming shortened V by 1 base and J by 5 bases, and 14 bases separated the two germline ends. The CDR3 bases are TGTGCCAGCAGCTTAGGGGCAGGCCGTGGGACTGAAGCTTTCTTT. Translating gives CASSLGAGRGTEAFF.

The CDR3 nucleotides read TGCAGCGCGGGACAGCCGAACACTGAAGCTTTCTTT. This codes for CSAGQPNTEAFF. The chain links TRBV29-1 to TRBJ1-1, with TRBD1 matching 7 bases. Per germline, CDR1 SQVTM and CDR2 ANQGSEA. The CDR3 has 12 residues. V lost 7 bases to trimming and J lost 1 base; unmatched junction nucleotides: 3. The whole variable domain, remainder taken from reference TRBV29-1 and TRBJ1-1, is SAVISQKPSRDICQRGTSLTIQCQVDSQVTMMFWYRQQPGQSLTLIATANQGSEATYESGFVIDKFPISRPNLTFSTLTVSNMSPEDSSIYLCSAGQPNTEAFFGQGTRLTVV.

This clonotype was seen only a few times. As DNA, the CDR3 is TGTGCCAGCAGTGTTGCGGGGGTACAAGAGACCCAGTACTTC. The encoded protein is CASSVAGVQETQYF. This sequence joins TRBV2 and TRBJ2-5; 7 nucleotides line up with TRBD2. There are 14 residues in the CDR3. The V gene's germline CDR1 is SNHLY and CDR2 FYNNEI. Losses at the gene ends were 4 bases for V and 2 bases for J; bases not matched to a gene: 4.

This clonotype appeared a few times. CDR3 DNA: TGTGCCAGCAGTTCGTTCATTGTGGCAGATACGCAGTATTTT. Translating gives CASSSFIVADTQYF. The V and J genes are TRBV6-2 or TRBV6-3 and TRBJ2-3; D unresolved. The germline CDR1 and CDR2 sequences are MNHEY and SVGEGT. The CDR3 runs 14 residues. V lost 4 bases to trimming and J lost 4 bases, with 12 bases between them.

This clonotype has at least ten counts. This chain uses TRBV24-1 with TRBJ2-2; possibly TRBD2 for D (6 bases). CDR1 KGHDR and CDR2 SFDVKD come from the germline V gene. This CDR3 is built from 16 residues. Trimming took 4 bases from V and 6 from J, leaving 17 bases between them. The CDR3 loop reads CATSDPGEGGPGELFF. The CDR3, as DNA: TGTGCCACCAGTGACCCAGGCGAGGGAGGCCCCGGGGAGCTGTTTTTT.

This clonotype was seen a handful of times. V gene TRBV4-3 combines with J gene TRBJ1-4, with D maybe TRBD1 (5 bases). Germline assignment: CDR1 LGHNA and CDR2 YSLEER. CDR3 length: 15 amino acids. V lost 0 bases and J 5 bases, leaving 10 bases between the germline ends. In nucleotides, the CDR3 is TGCGCCAGCAGCCAAGATCGGAGGGGCAATGAAAAACTGTTTTTT. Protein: CASSQDRRGNEKLFF.

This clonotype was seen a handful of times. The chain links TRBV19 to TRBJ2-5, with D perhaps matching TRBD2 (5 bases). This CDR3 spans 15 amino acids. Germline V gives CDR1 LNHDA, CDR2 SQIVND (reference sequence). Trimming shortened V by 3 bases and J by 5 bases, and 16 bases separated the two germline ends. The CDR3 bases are TGTGCCAGTAGTATTACTAGAGCCGACGTGGAGACCCAGTACTTC. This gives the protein CASSITRADVETQYF. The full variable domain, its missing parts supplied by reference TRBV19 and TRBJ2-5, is DGGITQSPKYLFRKEGQNVTLSCEQNLNHDAMYWYRQDPGQGLRLIYYSQIVNDFQKGDIAEGYSVSREKKESFPLTVTSAQKNPTAFYLCASSITRADVETQYFGPGTRLLVL.

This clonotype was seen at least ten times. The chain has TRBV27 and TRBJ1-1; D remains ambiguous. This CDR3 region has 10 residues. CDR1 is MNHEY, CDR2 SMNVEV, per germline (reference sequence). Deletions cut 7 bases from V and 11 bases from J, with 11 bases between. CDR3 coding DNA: TGTGCCAGCAATCCTCTTGCCGCTTTCTTT. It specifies CASNPLAAFF.

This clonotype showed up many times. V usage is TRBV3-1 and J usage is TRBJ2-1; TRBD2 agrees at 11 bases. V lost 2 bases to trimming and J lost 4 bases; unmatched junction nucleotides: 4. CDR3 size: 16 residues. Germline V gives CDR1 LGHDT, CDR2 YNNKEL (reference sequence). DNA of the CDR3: TGTGCCAGCAGCCAATGGCTAGCGGGGGGTTACAATGAGCAGTTCTTC. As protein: CASSQWLAGGYNEQFF.

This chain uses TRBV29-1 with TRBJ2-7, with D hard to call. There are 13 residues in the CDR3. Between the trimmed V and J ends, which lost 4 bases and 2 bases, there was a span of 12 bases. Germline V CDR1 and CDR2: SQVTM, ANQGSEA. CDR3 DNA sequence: TGCAGCGTTGCTAGACAATATGCCTACGAGCAGTACTTC. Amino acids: CSVARQYAYEQYF.

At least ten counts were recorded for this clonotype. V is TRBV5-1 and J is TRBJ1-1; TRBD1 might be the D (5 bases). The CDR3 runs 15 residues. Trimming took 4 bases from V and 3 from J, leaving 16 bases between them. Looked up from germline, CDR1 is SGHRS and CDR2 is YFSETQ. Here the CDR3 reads CASSPVGGSHTEAFF. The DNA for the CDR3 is TGCGCCAGCAGCCCGGTCGGGGGGTCCCACACTGAAGCTTTCTTT.

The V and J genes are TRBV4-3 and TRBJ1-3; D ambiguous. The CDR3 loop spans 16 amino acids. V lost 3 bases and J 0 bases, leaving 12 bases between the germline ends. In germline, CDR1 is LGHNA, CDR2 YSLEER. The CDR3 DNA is TGCGCCAGCAGCCAGGGTCCTTCGTACTCTGGAAACACCATATATTTT. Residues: CASSQGPSYSGNTIYF.

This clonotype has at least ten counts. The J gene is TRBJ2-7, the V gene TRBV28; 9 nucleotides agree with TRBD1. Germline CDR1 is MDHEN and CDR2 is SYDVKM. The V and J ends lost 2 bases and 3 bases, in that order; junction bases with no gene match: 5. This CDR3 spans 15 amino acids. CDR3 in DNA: TGTGCCAGCAGTTTAGGACAGGGGTTCTTCTACGAGCAGTACTTC. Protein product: CASSLGQGFFYEQYF.

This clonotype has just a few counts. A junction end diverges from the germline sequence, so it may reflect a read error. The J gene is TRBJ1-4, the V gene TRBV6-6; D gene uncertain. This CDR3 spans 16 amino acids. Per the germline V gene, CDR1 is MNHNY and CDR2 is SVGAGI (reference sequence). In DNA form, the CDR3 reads TGTGCCGGCAGTTACTTGGTCCGAACAACTAATGAAAAACTGTTTTTT. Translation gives CAGSYLVRTTNEKLFF.

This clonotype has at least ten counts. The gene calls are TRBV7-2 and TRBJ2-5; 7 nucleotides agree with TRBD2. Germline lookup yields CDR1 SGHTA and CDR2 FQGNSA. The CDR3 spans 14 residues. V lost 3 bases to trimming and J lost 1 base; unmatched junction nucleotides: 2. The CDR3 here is CASSLWGGQETQYF. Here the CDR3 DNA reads TGTGCCAGCAGCTTGTGGGGGGGCCAAGAGACCCAGTACTTC.

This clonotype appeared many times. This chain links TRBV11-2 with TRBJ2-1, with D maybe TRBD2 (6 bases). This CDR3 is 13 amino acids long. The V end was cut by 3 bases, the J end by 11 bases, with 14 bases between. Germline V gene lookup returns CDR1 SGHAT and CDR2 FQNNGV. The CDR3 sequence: CASSFAGLRKQFF. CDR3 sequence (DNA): TGTGCCAGCAGCTTTGCGGGACTTCGGAAGCAGTTCTTC.

CDR3 nucleotide sequence: TGTGCCAGCAGCTCCGGGAGGGACTCTGGAAACACCATATATTTT. Translated, it gives CASSSGRDSGNTIYF. V gene TRBV7-6 combines with J gene TRBJ1-3; D remains ambiguous. The length of the CDR3 is 15 residues. Trimming shortened V by 4 bases and J by 0 bases, and 10 bases separated the two germline ends. Per germline, CDR1 SGHVS and CDR2 FNYEAQ.

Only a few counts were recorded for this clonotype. CDR3 coding DNA: TGTGCCAGCAGTTTCGGCGGGACTAGATCCACAGATACGCAGTATTTT. Residues: CASSFGGTRSTDTQYF. This chain uses TRBV28 with TRBJ2-3; 8 nucleotides align to TRBD2. V shed 3 bases and J 2 bases; nucleotides not matched to a gene: 7. The CDR3 is 16 amino acids. CDR1 MDHEN and CDR2 SYDVKM come from the germline V gene.

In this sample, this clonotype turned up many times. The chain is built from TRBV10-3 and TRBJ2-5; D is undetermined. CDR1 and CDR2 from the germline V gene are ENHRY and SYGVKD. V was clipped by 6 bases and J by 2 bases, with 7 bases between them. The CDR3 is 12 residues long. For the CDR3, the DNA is TGTGCCATCAGCACGGTTCAAGAGACCCAGTACTTC. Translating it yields CAISTVQETQYF.

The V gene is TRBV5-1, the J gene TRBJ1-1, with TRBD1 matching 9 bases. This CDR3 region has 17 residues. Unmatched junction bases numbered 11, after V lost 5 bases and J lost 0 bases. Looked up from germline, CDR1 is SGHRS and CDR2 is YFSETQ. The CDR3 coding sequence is TGCGCCAGCAGTCCGATCGGGACAGGGAAGATGAACACTGAAGCTTTCTTT. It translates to CASSPIGTGKMNTEAFF. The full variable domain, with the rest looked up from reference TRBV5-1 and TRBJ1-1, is KAGVTQTPRYLIKTRGQQVTLSCSPISGHRSVSWYQQTPGQGLQFLFEYFSETQRNKGNFPGRFSGRQFSNSRSEMNVSTLELGDSALYLCASSPIGTGKMNTEAFFGQGTRLTVV.

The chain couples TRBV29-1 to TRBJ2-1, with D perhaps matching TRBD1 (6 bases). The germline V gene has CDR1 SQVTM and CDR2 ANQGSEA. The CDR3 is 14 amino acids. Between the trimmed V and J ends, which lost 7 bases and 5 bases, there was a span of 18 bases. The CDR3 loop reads CSAARGNGNNEQFF. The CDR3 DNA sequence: TGCAGCGCCGCCAGGGGTAATGGTAACAATGAGCAGTTCTTC.